Each of the 5 T cell receptor beta chains below was sequenced from the same sample in a study of T cell responses to AZD1222 COVID-19 vaccine. Some clones are missing from TCRdb's copy, which holds only in-frame ones; the method was immunoSEQ multiplex PCR. The sample consists of about 160,000 clones, roughly nine tenths of them appearing once. This material consisted of peripheral blood, taken on day 0 of AZD1222 vaccination. These receptors originate from an adult in good health.

The chain links TRBV5-6 to TRBJ2-7; TRBD2 matches at 13 bases. V lost 2 bases, J lost 3 bases, and 11 bases stayed unmatched. The germline CDR1 and CDR2 sequences are SGHDT and YYEEEE. The CDR3 spans 18 residues. CDR3 region: CASSFPGLAGNGSYEQYF. In DNA, the CDR3 is TGTGCCAGCAGCTTCCCGGGACTAGCGGGAAATGGTAGCTACGAGCAGTACTTC.

The V gene is TRBV14, the J gene TRBJ1-2; 8 bases are a match to TRBD1. The CDR3 is 15 residues long. Germline V gene sequence: CDR1 SGHDN, CDR2 FVKESK. V dropped 4 bases and J dropped 4; count of bases not matched to a gene: 8. The CDR3 reads CASSPWTGSFYGYTF. The CDR3 region has the DNA TGTGCCAGCAGCCCCTGGACAGGGTCGTTCTATGGCTACACCTTC.

This chain joins TRBV7-2 and TRBJ1-1; D is ambiguous. The V and J ends lost 3 bases and 4 bases respectively, with 9 bases between them. This CDR3 region has 13 residues. CDR1 and CDR2 from the germline V gene are SGHTA and FQGNSA. CDR3 DNA sequence: TGTGCCAGCAGCTTGCGAGGTGGCACTGAAGCTTTCTTT. Protein sequence: CASSLRGGTEAFF.

This chain's CDR3 is CASSVGLKNIQYF. As DNA, the CDR3 is TGCGCCAGCAGCGTAGGCCTGAAAAACATTCAGTACTTC. The chain has TRBV5-1 and TRBJ2-4; unclear D gene. This CDR3 contains 13 residues. Germline V gene sequence: CDR1 SGHRS, CDR2 YFSETQ. V shed 4 bases and J shed 4 bases, with 9 bases lying between them.

A single count supports this clone. The chain joins TRBV9 to TRBJ1-4, with a weak D call TRBD1 (5 bases). The CDR3 is 13 amino acids. CDR1 SGDLS and CDR2 YYNGEE come from the germline V gene. V was cut by 4 bases and J by 7 bases, with 11 bases left in between. CDR3 in amino acids: CASSLKGTEKLFF. The CDR3, as DNA: TGTGCCAGCAGCCTAAAAGGGACTGAAAAACTGTTTTTT.